Shown below are 10 T cell receptor beta chains from a single sample sequenced in a study of OX40 agonist ivuxolimab in advanced cancers. Clones were sequenced by immunoSEQ multiplex PCR, and TCRdb holds only the in-frame ones, with some missing. The repertoire holds over 50,000 clones, about 82% seen once, with 3% to 4.5% in the top ten. Specimen: CD4+ or CD8+ T cells sorted from blood, collected in a trial of the OX40 agonist ivuxolimab. The receptors come from an adult with an advanced solid tumor such as melanoma, head and neck, liver or kidney cancer.

The gene calls are TRBV2 and TRBJ1-4; a possible D gene is TRBD1 (6 bases). CDR1 SNHLY and CDR2 FYNNEI come from the germline V gene. The V end lost 10 bases, the J end lost 0 bases, and 15 bases lay between the germline ends. This CDR3 comprises 15 residues. CDR3 bases: TGTGCCAACAGCGGTCGGACAGCAACTAATGAAAAACTGTTTTTT. It is translated as CANSGRTATNEKLFF.

The gene calls are TRBV4-2 and TRBJ2-5, with D perhaps matching TRBD1 (5 bases). Germline loops: CDR1 LGHNA, CDR2 YNFKEQ. Trimming left V 1 base short and J 5 bases short, with 11 bases between. CDR3 length equals 14 residues. The CDR3 loop reads CASSQGQGRETQYF. In DNA form, the CDR3 reads TGTGCCAGCAGCCAAGGGCAGGGTCGGGAGACCCAGTACTTC.

The chain couples TRBV28 to TRBJ1-5; weak D call: TRBD1 (6 bases). The V end was cut by 1 base, the J end by 10 bases, with 23 bases between. Germline CDR1 reads MDHEN; CDR2 reads SYDVKM. This CDR3 has 17 residues. CDR3 sequence: CASSLSLNRALGEPQHF. The CDR3 DNA follows: TGTGCCAGCAGTTTATCCCTCAACAGGGCCCTCGGGGAACCCCAGCATTTT.

The sample holds a few counts of this clone. The CDR3 sequence: CATSSDRDRVYNEQFF. The DNA of the CDR3 is TGTGCCACCAGCAGTGACCGGGACAGGGTCTACAATGAGCAGTTCTTC. V and J are TRBV15 and TRBJ2-1; 9 bases map to TRBD1. In germline, CDR1 is LNHNV, CDR2 YYDKDF (reference sequence). The CDR3 has 16 residues. With V trimmed by 3 bases and J by 3 bases, 6 bases remained unmatched.

The rearrangement joins TRBV2 to TRBJ2-5; unclear D gene. The J call may be faulty, since TRBJ2-7 better matches the DNA end. Germline CDR1 reads SNHLY; CDR2 reads FYNNEI. The CDR3 runs to 10 residues. The CDR3 loop reads CASAVLEQYF. In DNA, the CDR3 is TGTGCCAGCGCCGTTCTCGAGCAGTACTTC.

V is TRBV27 and J is TRBJ1-4; D is undetermined. Trimming left V 3 bases short and J 4 bases short, with 12 bases between. The CDR3 is made up of 15 amino acids. From germline, CDR1 is MNHEY and CDR2 SMNVEV (reference sequence). The DNA of the CDR3 is TGTGCCAGCAGTTTTACCCGTCAGGTTAATGAAAAACTGTTTTTT. Amino acid sequence: CASSFTRQVNEKLFF.

The chain uses TRBV5-1 and TRBJ2-7; possible D gene TRBD2, 7 bases. Trimming took off 2 bases at V and 2 bases at J, with 14 bases between the two ends. Germline V CDR1 and CDR2: SGHRS, YFSETQ. The CDR3 runs 15 residues. The DNA of the CDR3 is TGCGCCAGCAGCTTTGGGGGGGCCACTACCTACGAGCAGTACTTC. It codes for CASSFGGATTYEQYF.

The CDR3 here is CASSPRPNREGQPQHF. The DNA of the CDR3 is TGCGCCAGCAGCCCCCGCCCCAACAGGGAAGGTCAGCCCCAGCATTTT. The genes are TRBV4-1 and TRBJ1-5; TRBD1 is a possible D gene (6 bases). V was cut by 4 bases and J by 6 bases, with 19 bases left in between. Germline V gene data show CDR1 as MGHRA and CDR2 as YSYEKL. CDR3 length: 16 residues.

This chain uses TRBV5-1 with TRBJ1-4; possible D gene TRBD1, 5 bases. Germline CDR1 SGHRS, CDR2 YFSETQ. This CDR3 is built from 14 residues. V was pared by 3 bases and J by 8 bases, with 14 bases between. The CDR3: CASSYLGTQEKLFF. CDR3 DNA: TGCGCCAGCAGCTACCTCGGGACGCAGGAAAAACTGTTTTTT.

As to this clone: One end of the junction is discordant with germline, which a read error may explain. The rearrangement links TRBV5-1 to TRBJ2-5, with a possible D match to TRBD2 (5 bases). Germline CDR1 SGHRS, CDR2 YFSETQ. The CDR3 extends over 13 amino acids. This chain's CDR3 is CASSSDYRETQYF. CDR3 nucleotide sequence: TGTGCCAGCAGCTCAGACTATCGGGAGACCCAGTACTTC.